This record covers a single T cell receptor (beta chain). Antigen: not known. This sample is part of a study of T-cell memory formation after mild COVID-19. Study in general: The study found TCR clusters largely donor specific. Study-wide findings and caveats: Pre-infection memory carried some responding clones, suggesting that cross-reactive memory joined. CD4+ contracting clones were found mainly in CM and EM, and CD8+ ones in EMRA.

Constant-segment-primed 5'RACE gave TCR alpha and TCR beta cDNA libraries with sample barcodes and UMIs. A single record per CDR3 protein comes from TCRdb applying MiXCR to the 5' RACE reads. The sample has more than 400,000 distinct CDR3 sequences; roughly 18% are singletons. Sequenced sample: PBMCs or a T cell subset sorted from them (not recorded which). The sequence derives from an adult woman who had mild COVID-19 (a few samples of this study predate the infection). Cell type and time point are not known.

In DNA form, the CDR3 reads TGTGCCAGCAGCGACCTTTTAGCGGTGAGGCTCGACGAGCAGTACTTC. Translation: CASSDLLAVRLDEQYF. The chain joins TRBV7-8 to TRBJ2-7; a possible D gene is TRBD2 (6 bases). This CDR3 contains 16 residues. Germline V CDR1 and CDR2: SGHVS, FQNEAQ. V dropped 5 bases and J dropped 5 bases, with 22 bases sitting between them.